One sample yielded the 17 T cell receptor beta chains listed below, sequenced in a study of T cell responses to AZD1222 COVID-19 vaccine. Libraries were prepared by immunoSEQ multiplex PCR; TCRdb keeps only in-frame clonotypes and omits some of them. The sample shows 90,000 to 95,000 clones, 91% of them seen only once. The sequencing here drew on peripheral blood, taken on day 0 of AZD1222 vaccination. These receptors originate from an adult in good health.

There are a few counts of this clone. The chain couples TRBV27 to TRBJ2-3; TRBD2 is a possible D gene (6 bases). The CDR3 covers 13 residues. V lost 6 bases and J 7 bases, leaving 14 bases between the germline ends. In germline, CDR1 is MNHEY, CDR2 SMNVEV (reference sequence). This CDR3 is CASRGGGWNTQYF. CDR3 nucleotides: TGTGCCAGCAGGGGGGGTGGGTGGAATACGCAGTATTTT.

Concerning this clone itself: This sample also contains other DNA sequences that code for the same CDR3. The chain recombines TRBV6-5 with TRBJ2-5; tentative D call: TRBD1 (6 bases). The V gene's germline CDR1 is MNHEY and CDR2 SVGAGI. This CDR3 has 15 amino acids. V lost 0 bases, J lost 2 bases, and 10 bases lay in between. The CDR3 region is CASSYSGQIQETQYF. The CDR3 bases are TGTGCCAGCAGTTACTCGGGACAAATACAAGAGACCCAGTACTTC.

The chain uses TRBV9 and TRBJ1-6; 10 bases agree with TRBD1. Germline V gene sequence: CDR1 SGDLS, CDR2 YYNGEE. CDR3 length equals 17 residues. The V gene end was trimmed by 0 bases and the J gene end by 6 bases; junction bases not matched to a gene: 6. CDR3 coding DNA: TGTGCCAGCAGCGTAGATTGGACAGGGGGTGGTAATTCACCCCTCCACTTT. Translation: CASSVDWTGGGNSPLHF.

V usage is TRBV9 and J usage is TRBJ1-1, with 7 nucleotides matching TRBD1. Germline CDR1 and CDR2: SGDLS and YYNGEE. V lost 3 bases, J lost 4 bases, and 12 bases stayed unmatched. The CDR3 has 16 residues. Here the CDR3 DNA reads TGTGCCAGCAGCGCCCTCCCGGCCGGGACAGCCACTGAAGCTTTCTTT. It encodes CASSALPAGTATEAFF.

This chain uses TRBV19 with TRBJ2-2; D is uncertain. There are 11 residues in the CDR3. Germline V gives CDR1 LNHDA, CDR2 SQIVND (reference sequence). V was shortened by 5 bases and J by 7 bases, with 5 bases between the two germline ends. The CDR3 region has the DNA TGTGCCAGTAGTGGTGTCGGGGAGCTGTTTTTT. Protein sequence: CASSGVGELFF.

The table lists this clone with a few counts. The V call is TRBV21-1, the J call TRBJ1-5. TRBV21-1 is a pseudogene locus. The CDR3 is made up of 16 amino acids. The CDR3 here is CASRGKARIFNQPQHF. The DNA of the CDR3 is TGTGCCAGCAGGGGGAAGGCTAGGATCTTCAATCAGCCCCAGCATTTT.

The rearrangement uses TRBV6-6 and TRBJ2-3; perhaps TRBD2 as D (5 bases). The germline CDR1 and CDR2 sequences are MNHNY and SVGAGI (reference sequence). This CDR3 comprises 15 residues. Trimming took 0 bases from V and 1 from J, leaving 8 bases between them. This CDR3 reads CASSYSVEGTDTQYF. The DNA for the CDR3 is TGTGCCAGCAGTTACTCGGTGGAGGGCACAGATACGCAGTATTTT.

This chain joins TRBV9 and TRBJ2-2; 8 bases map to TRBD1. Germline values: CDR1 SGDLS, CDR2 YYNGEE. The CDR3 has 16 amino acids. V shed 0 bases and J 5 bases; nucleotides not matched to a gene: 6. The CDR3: CASSVVQGAPTGELFF. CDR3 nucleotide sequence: TGTGCCAGCAGCGTAGTGCAGGGGGCGCCTACCGGGGAGCTGTTTTTT.

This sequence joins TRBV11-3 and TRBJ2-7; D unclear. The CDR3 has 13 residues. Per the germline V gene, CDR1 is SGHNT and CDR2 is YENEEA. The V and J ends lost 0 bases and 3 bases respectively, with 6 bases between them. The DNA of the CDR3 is TGTGCCAGCAGCTTAGATACCAACTACGAGCAGTACTTC. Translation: CASSLDTNYEQYF. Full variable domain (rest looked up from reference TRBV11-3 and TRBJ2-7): EAGVVQSPRYKIIEKKQPVAFWCNPISGHNTLYWYLQNLGQGPELLIRYENEEAVDDSQLPKDRFSAERLKGVDSTLKIQPAELGDSAVYLCASSLDTNYEQYFGPGTRLTVT.

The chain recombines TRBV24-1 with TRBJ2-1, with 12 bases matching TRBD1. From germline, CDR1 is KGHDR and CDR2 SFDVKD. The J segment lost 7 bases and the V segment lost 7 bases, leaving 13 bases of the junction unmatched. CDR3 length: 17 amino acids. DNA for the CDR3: TGTGCCACCAGCCCAACCGGGACAGGGGGCGCAAGGAATGAGCAGTTCTTC. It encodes CATSPTGTGGARNEQFF.

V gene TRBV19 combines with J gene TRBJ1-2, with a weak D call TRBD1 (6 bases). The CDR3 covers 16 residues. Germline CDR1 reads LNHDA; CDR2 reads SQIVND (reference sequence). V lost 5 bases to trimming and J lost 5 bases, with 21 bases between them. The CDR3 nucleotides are TGTGCCAGTAGTCCCGAAGGGGGGCACACGGGTTATGGCTACACCTTC. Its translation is CASSPEGGHTGYGYTF.

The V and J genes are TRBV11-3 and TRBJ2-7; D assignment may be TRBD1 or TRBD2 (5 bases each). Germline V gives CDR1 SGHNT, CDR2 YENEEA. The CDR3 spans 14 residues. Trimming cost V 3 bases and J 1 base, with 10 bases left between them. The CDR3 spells CASSFRDGSYEQYF. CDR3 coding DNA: TGTGCCAGCAGCTTCCGGGACGGATCCTACGAGCAGTACTTC.

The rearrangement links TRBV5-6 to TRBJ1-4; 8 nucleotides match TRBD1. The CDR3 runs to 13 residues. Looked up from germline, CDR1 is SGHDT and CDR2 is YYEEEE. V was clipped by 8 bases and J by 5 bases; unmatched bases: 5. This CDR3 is CASKDRENEKLFF. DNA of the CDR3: TGTGCCAGTAAGGACAGGGAAAATGAAAAACTGTTTTTT.

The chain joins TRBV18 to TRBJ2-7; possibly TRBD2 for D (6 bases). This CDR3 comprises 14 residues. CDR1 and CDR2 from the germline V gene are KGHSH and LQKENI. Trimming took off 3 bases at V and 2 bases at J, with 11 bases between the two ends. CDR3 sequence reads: CASSPMAGTYEQYF. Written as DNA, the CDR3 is TGTGCCAGCTCACCCATGGCGGGAACCTACGAGCAGTACTTC.

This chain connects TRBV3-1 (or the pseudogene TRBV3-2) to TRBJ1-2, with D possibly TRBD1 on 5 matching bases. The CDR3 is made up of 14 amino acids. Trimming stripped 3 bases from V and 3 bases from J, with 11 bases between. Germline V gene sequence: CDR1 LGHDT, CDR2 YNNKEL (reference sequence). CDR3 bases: TGTGCCAGCAGCCACATAACAGGAGACTATGGCTACACCTTC. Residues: CASSHITGDYGYTF.

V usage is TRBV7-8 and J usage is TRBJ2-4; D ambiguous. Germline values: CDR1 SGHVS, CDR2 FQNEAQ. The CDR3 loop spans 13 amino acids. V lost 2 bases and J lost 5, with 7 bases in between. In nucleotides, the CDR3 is TGTGCCAGCAGCTTAATCACACAAAACATTCAGTACTTC. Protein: CASSLITQNIQYF.

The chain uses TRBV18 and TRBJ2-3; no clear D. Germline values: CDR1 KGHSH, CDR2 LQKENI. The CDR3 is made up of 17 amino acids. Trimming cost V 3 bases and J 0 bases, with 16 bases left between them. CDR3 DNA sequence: TGTGCCAGCTCACCTATTTATCGACAAGGAAGCACAGATACGCAGTATTTT. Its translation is CASSPIYRQGSTDTQYF.